The rows below give T cell receptor beta chains drawn from one sample of a study of early T cells in non-severe SARS-CoV-2 infection. TCRdb ran MiXCR on the 5' RACE reads and lists one entry per CDR3 protein. Of more than 65,000 distinct CDR3 sequences in the sample, about an eighth were seen once. Sample: whole blood. All receptors derive from an adult who was a healthcare worker with PCR-confirmed SARS-CoV-2 infection or an uninfected control (not recorded which). CDR3s include the opening cysteine and the closing phenylalanine or tryptophan. The order of the fields is V gene, J gene, D gene, clone size, CDR3 DNA, CDR3 protein. The D gene is left open where the match is weak. Where a row states a size, it is once, few, many or the class of an expanded clone; other rows omit it.

TRBV20-1	TRBJ2-2	NA	many	TGCAGTGCCAGGGACATGAACACCGGGGAGCTGTTTTTT	CSARDMNTGELFF
TRBV10-3	TRBJ1-1	TRBD1	few	TGTGCCATCAGGGGACAGGCCATGAACACTGAAGCTTTCTTT	CAIRGQAMNTEAFF
TRBV5-4	TRBJ2-2	TRBD2	many	TGTGCCAGCAGCCGGACTAGCGGGAGGGTTGGGGAGCTGTTTTTT	CASSRTSGRVGELFF
TRBV28	TRBJ1-4	NA	many	TGTGCCAGCAGTTTGTCCCAATCGGAAAAACTGTTTTTT	CASSLSQSEKLFF
TRBV6-5	TRBJ2-6	NA	NA	TGTGCCAGCAGCGTCACAGGTTCTGGGGCCAACGTCCTGACTTTC	CASSVTGSGANVLTF
TRBV28	TRBJ2-1	NA	few	TGTGCCAGCAGTTTTTTCAATGAGCAGTTCTTC	CASSFFNEQFF
TRBV28	TRBJ1-1	NA	many	TGTGCCAGCAAAAAAGGGGCAGGGGTTGGTTTCTTT	CASKKGAGVGFF
TRBV7-9	TRBJ1-5	NA	many	TGTGCCAGCAGCTTCGGGTCAACGCAGCCCCAGCATTTT	CASSFGSTQPQHF
TRBV12-3/TRBV12-4	TRBJ2-1	NA	many	TGTGCCAGCAGTTACACCGGGACCGAGGGGTTCTTC	CASSYTGTEGFF
TRBV11-2	TRBJ2-7	NA	few	TGTGCCTCCGGTCGGGGACAAGCTTACGAGCAGTACTTC	CASGRGQAYEQYF
TRBV6-6	TRBJ2-7	NA	many	TGTGCCAGCAGATCGATCAGGGGAAGTTACGAGCAGTACTTC	CASRSIRGSYEQYF
TRBV9	TRBJ1-1	TRBD1	NA	TGTGCCAGCAGACCAGGGGGGACAGACACTGAAGCTTTCTTT	CASRPGGTDTEAFF
TRBV4-3	TRBJ2-1	NA	many	TGCGCCAGCAGCCAAGAACCACTATCCCTTGGCTTCTCCTACAATGAGCAGTTCTTC	CASSQEPLSLGFSYNEQFF
TRBV10-1	TRBJ2-5	TRBD1	many	TGCGCCAGCAGTGACTCGGAGACAGGGGCACAAGAGACCCAGTACTTC	CASSDSETGAQETQYF
TRBV29-1	TRBJ2-5	TRBD2	many	TGCAGCGTTTCGGGACTAGCGGGGGGAGAGACCCAGTACTTC	CSVSGLAGGETQYF
TRBV7-2	TRBJ2-7	TRBD1	many	TGTGCCAGCAGCCCGGGGGACAGGACACGCGAGCAGTACTTC	CASSPGDRTREQYF
TRBV29-1	TRBJ2-3	NA	many	TGCAGCGTTGAAAAGGGACACACAGATACGCAGTATTTT	CSVEKGHTDTQYF
TRBV6-2/TRBV6-3	TRBJ2-3	NA	many	TGTGCCAGCAGTTACTCGAGGGACACCAGCACAGATACGCAGTATTTT	CASSYSRDTSTDTQYF
TRBV2	TRBJ1-1	NA	many	TGTGCCAGCGGATCTCAGAGGTACACTGAAGCTTTCTTT	CASGSQRYTEAFF
TRBV11-2	TRBJ2-1	TRBD2	many	TGTGCCAGCAGAATAGCGGGAAGCGATGAGCAGTTCTTC	CASRIAGSDEQFF
TRBV27	TRBJ2-7	NA	many	TGTGCCAGTCTGGGGACCGAAACCTACGAGCAGTACTTC	CASLGTETYEQYF
TRBV25-1	TRBJ1-2	NA	many	TGTGCCAGCAGATATCCCGGGAGCCTCGGTGGCTACACCTTC	CASRYPGSLGGYTF
TRBV6-5	TRBJ2-5	NA	NA	TGTGCCAGCAGTTATTTAGAGACCCAGTACTTC	CASSYLETQYF
TRBV9	TRBJ1-2	NA	many	TGTGCCAGCAGCTTTTCAACCGGTCGGGGGATCTATGGCTACACCTTC	CASSFSTGRGIYGYTF
TRBV10-2	TRBJ2-7	NA	NA	TGCGCCAGCAGTAGGCAGGCTGGCTACGAGCAGTACTTC	CASSRQAGYEQYF
TRBV6-2/TRBV6-3	TRBJ1-2	NA	many	TGTGCCAGCAGTTCGCCCGGCTATGGCTACACCTTC	CASSSPGYGYTF
TRBV2	TRBJ1-4	TRBD1	many	TGTGCCAGCAGCTATACAGGGGATAATGAAAAACTGTTTTTT	CASSYTGDNEKLFF
TRBV23-1	TRBJ2-7	TRBD2	many	TGCGCCAGCAGTCAATCGAAGCCAGGGGGTGTTAGCGGGAGTCCCCACGAGCAGTACTTC	CASSQSKPGGVSGSPHEQYF
TRBV4-3	TRBJ2-3	NA	many	TGCGCCAGCAGCCGGAACCGGGACCGTAACACAGATACGCAGTATTTT	CASSRNRDRNTDTQYF
TRBV6-4	TRBJ2-3	TRBD2	NA	TGTGCCAGCAGTGACTCGACTAGCGGGGGGGCAGATACGCAGTATTTT	CASSDSTSGGADTQYF
TRBV7-2	TRBJ2-7	NA	many	TGTGCCAGCAGCTTTAGTCCGGGGTACGAGCAGTACTTC	CASSFSPGYEQYF
TRBV6-2/TRBV6-3	TRBJ2-2	TRBD1	many	TGTGCCAGCAGTCCCCGGGACAGGGGAGCCGGGGAGCTGTTTTTT	CASSPRDRGAGELFF
TRBV5-4	TRBJ2-1	TRBD2	NA	TGTGCCAGCAGCGCACGAGCGGGGAGCTCCTACAATGAGCAGTTCTTC	CASSARAGSSYNEQFF
TRBV11-2	TRBJ2-5	NA	many	TGTGCCAGCAGCCAGGGACGAGAGACCCAGTACTTC	CASSQGRETQYF
TRBV13	TRBJ1-2	NA	many	TGTGCCAGCAGCCTTATTCGGGAGGCTAGAGGCTACACCTTC	CASSLIREARGYTF
TRBV20-1	TRBJ1-2	NA	NA	TGCAGTGCTAGAGATGAGACAGACCGCGGCTACACCTTC	CSARDETDRGYTF
TRBV7-9	TRBJ1-2	NA	few	TGTGCCAGCAGCTTATACACCCGGTTAGACTATGGCTACACCTTC	CASSLYTRLDYGYTF
TRBV29-1	TRBJ2-3	NA	NA	TGCAGCGTTGAGGTAGATGCAGATACGCAGTATTTT	CSVEVDADTQYF
TRBV6-6	TRBJ1-5	NA	few	TGTGCCAGCAGTTACGGGGCAGGGAACCTTAATCAGCCCCAGCATTTT	CASSYGAGNLNQPQHF
TRBV29-1	TRBJ2-7	NA	NA	TGCAGCGTGGGACAACGTAGGGCGTCCTACGAGCAGTACTTC	CSVGQRRASYEQYF
TRBV19	TRBJ2-5	NA	many	TGTGCCAGTAGTACCCTTGGGGCGGACAGCAAACAAGAGACCCAGTACTTC	CASSTLGADSKQETQYF
TRBV7-2	TRBJ2-1	NA	NA	TGTGCCAGCAGCTTCCAGGGACCGCCTGAGAATGAGCAGTTCTTC	CASSFQGPPENEQFF
TRBV14	TRBJ2-3	TRBD2	many	TGTGCCAGCAGCCAAGGGACTAGCGGGAGAGCGGATACGCAGTATTTT	CASSQGTSGRADTQYF
TRBV7-9	TRBJ2-3	NA	NA	TGTGCCAGCAGCTTTCAGGGGTCTATCACAGATACGCAGTATTTT	CASSFQGSITDTQYF
TRBV28	TRBJ2-4	NA	many	TGTGCCAGCAGTCCTGGGGGGAGTGAGGCCAAAAACATTCAGTACTTC	CASSPGGSEAKNIQYF
TRBV9	TRBJ2-5	NA	many	TGTGCCAGCAGCGTAGGGTTCCAGGGTCAGGAGACCCAGTACTTC	CASSVGFQGQETQYF
TRBV27	TRBJ2-3	NA	many	TGTGCCAGCAGTTTATCGGTTTCGCAAACGCAGTATTTT	CASSLSVSQTQYF
TRBV6-5	TRBJ2-6	TRBD1	many	TGTGCCAGCAGCCCCGGGACAGGTAGCTCTGGGGCCAACGTCCTGACTTTC	CASSPGTGSSGANVLTF
TRBV12-3/TRBV12-4	TRBJ1-2	TRBD1	many	TGTGCCAGCAGGCGCGAGGCAGGGGGCGATGGCTACACCTTC	CASRREAGGDGYTF